This TCR beta chain was captured in a study of cytomegalovirus exposure and HLA in healthy donors. Study-wide points: Reports credit the classifier with highly specific, highly sensitive diagnosis of cytomegalovirus status. Reportedly, TCR beta sequences accurately predicted HLA-A and HLA-B alleles in most subjects. Analysis was carried out at a later point, and it linked a missense DCLRE1C variant to TCR beta V- and J-gene trimming. Some V segments, TRBV6-2 and TRBV6-3 among them, were indistinguishable and were therefore excluded.

A remark on this clone: Its antigen is not identified.

With 60 Vbeta and 13 Jbeta primers, the PCR was carried out. Profiled with immunoSEQ multiplex PCR; TCRdb holds only in-frame clones, not every one. Among about 88,000 clones listed, approximately 90% were seen once. The J segment lost 11 bases and the V segment lost 0 bases, leaving 11 bases of the junction unmatched. The CDR3 has 16 amino acids. Germline CDR1 reads SGDLS; CDR2 reads YYNGEE. This sequence joins TRBV9 and TRBJ1-1, with 12 positions matching TRBD1. The sequence derives from a young man in good health and CMV-seronegative. The sample taken for sequencing was PBMCs. The CDR3, as DNA: TGTGCCAGCAGCGTAGGGCCCCCGGGACAGGGGGCCGCGGCTTTCTTT. This codes for CASSVGPPGQGAAAFF.